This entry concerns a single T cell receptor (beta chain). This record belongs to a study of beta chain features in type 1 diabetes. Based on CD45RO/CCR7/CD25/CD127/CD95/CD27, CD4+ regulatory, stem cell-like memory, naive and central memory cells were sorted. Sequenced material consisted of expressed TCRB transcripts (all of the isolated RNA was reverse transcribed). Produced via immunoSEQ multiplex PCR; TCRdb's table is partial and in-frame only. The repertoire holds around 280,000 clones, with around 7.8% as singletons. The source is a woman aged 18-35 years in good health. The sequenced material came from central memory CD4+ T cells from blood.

This chain's CDR3 is CASSEGGRRQPQHF. DNA of the CDR3: TGTGCCAGCAGTGAAGGGGGCAGGAGACAGCCCCAGCATTTT. J is TRBJ1-5 and V is TRBV2, with TRBD1 as a possible D gene (5 bases). From germline, CDR1 is SNHLY and CDR2 FYNNEI. V gave up 1 base and J gave up 7 bases, with 11 bases separating them. CDR3 length: 14 amino acids.